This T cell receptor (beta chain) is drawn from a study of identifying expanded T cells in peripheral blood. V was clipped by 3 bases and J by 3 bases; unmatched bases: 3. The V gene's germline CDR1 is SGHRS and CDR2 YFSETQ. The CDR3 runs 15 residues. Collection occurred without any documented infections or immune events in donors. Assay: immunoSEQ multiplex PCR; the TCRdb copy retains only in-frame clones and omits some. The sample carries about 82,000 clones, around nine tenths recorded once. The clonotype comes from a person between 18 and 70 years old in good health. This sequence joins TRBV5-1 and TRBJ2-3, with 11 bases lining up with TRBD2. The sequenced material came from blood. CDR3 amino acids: CASSSGTSGTDTQYF. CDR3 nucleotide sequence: TGCGCCAGCAGCTCCGGGACTAGCGGTACAGATACGCAGTATTTT.